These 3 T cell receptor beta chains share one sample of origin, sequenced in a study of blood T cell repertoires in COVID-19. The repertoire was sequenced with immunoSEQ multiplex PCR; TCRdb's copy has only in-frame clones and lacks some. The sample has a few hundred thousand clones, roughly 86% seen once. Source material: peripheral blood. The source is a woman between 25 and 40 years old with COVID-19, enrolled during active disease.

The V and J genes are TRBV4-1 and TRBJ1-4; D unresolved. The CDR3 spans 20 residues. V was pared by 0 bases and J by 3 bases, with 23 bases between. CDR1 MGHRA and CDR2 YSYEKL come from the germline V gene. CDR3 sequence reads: CASSQDFFIRLGTSNEKLFF. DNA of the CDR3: TGCGCCAGCAGCCAAGACTTCTTTATACGTCTCGGTACTTCTAATGAAAAACTGTTTTTT.

The CDR3 is CASSDTGYSGNTIYF. CDR3 DNA sequence: TGCGCCAGCAGCGACACTGGGTACTCTGGAAACACCATATATTTT. The J gene is TRBJ1-3, the V gene TRBV5-1; D is undetermined. CDR1 and CDR2 from the germline V gene are SGHRS and YFSETQ. The ends were cut back, 4 bases at V and 0 bases at J, with 11 bases in the middle. The CDR3 is made up of 15 amino acids.

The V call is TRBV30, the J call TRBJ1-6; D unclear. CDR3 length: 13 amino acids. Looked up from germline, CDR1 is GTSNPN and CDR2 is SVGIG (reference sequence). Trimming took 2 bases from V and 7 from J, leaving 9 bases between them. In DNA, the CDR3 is TGTGCCTGGAGTTGGTGGGCCAATTCACCCCTCCACTTT. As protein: CAWSWWANSPLHF.